This T cell receptor beta chain appears in the sequencing data of a study of blood T cells in healthy people across ages. Germline V gene lookup returns CDR1 SGDLS and CDR2 YYNGEE. The CDR3 length is 14 residues. The trim removed 4 bases at V and 5 bases at J, leaving 6 bases unmatched. A second PCR of 7 to 11 cycles used a sample-barcoded 5' primer and a J-beta primer mix. TCRdb reprocessed the 5' RACE reads with MiXCR, giving one entry per CDR3 protein. The profile covers some 1.6 million distinct CDR3 sequences, with almost 35% appearing a single time and 11% taken by the ten largest. This clonotype was counted only a few times.

This TCR was recovered from a woman aged 25-40 years in good health. The chain has TRBV9 and TRBJ2-1; the match to TRBD1 covers 7 bases. The sample taken for sequencing was blood. The CDR3 loop is CASSTGTDNNEQFF. Here the CDR3 DNA reads TGTGCCAGCAGCACCGGGACAGACAACAATGAGCAGTTCTTC. The whole variable domain, filled in from reference TRBV9 and TRBJ2-1, reads DSGVTQTPKHLITATGQRVTLRCSPRSGDLSVYWYQQSLDQGLQFLIQYYNGEERAKGNILERFSAQQFPDLHSELNLSSLELGDSALYFCASSTGTDNNEQFFGPGTRLTVL.